Listed below are T cell receptor beta chains from one sample, sequenced in a study of blood T cell repertoires in COVID-19. Sequencing was performed with immunoSEQ multiplex PCR; in TCRdb, only in-frame clones are kept and a portion is missing. The table has some 170,000 clones, around 80% seen once. The source material was PBMCs or T cells enriched from blood (not recorded which). These receptors came from a woman in her forties or fifties who had recovered from COVID-19. Each CDR3 is given with its conserved first and last residue. A row's size may be missing; if present it is once, few, many or a size class.

cdr3_length clone_size v_call cdr3_aa
15 - TRBV5-1 CASSPRQGDTGELFF
14 - TRBV7-2 CASTKGASSYEQYF
12 - TRBV7-2 CASSLPSREGNF
15 - TRBV27 CASSKSLAGAYLEFF
12 - TRBV4-2 CASSAPAGELFF
16 few TRBV11-2 CASSLRGGVGIQPQHF
13 - TRBV18 CASLPGKNTEAFF
15 few TRBV5-1 CASSLGGIPTDTQYF
16 - TRBV7-6 CASSPRDRVGTGELFF
15 - TRBV28 CASRLTGTGNTEAFF
15 - TRBV7-8 CASSPTRGVPYEQYF
15 - TRBV6-5 CASSTAGVGTGELFF
12 few TRBV30 CAWSRAAYEQYF
14 - TRBV2 CASSRDRGREKLFF
15 - TRBV5-1 CASSPLGQNTGELFF
13 - TRBV7-3 CASSPRGSIEAFF
12 - TRBV15 CATSRDSGELFF
17 once TRBV7-3 CASSLNPLQGVTGELFF
14 - TRBV5-8 CASSLTAEVYGYTF
16 - TRBV9 CASSPTSGRGGETQYF
13 few TRBV28 CASTPGRAHEQYF
12 - TRBV2 CQTRRTIETQYF
14 - TRBV28 CASRLGTSGHEQFF
14 - TRBV19 CASSILGTEYGYTF
15 - TRBV2 CASSEDRASNQPQHF
15 - TRBV7-2 CASNPRLEGYNEQFF
14 - TRBV5-1 CASSLAGTNEKLFF
13 - TRBV5-8 CASSLTGGVGQFF
13 many TRBV7-3 CASSRRVRGEQYF
16 - TRBV7-2 CASSQWGESSNQPQHF
13 - TRBV5-1 CASSTTPDTEAFF
15 - TRBV10-2 CASIRGASGRDEQFF
14 - TRBV28 CASTPGKLNEKLFF
12 - TRBV11-2 CASSLDLYEQYF
15 - TRBV5-1 CASSLALGTTREQYF
15 - TRBV10-3 CAISESGAGWIGYTF
15 - TRBV5-6 CASSSPRRNYIEQYF
16 - TRBV4-3 CASSQELGTSGYEQYF
13 once TRBV6-4 CASSVQGTDTQYF
15 - TRBV9 CASSVEGGQGYGYTF
15 - TRBV19 CASSIGTGGLYEQYF
14 once TRBV29-1 CSVVIQGAMKGYTF
16 once TRBV4-1 CASSQDPPTSGPEQFF
13 - TRBV28 CASSLLLTTEAFF
13 few TRBV27 CASSSYRVSPLHF
12 - TRBV29-1 CSVGDGGEKLFF
13 - TRBV6-4 CASRKEENTEAFF
15 - TRBV27 CASSLQQGIGNIQYF
16 - TRBV7-2 CASSPGGSVGTDTQYF
14 few TRBV6-4 CASSVAGATDTQYF
14 - TRBV7-3 CASSLQGLYNEQFF
14 once TRBV19 CASSIRRQAGGYTF
11 - TRBV2 CASTSEATQYF
15 - TRBV3-1/TRBV3-2 CASSPRTSGPYEQYF
14 - TRBV28 CASSRTAYNEKLFF
13 - TRBV7-8 CASSYRVDYGYTF
12 - TRBV12-3/TRBV12-4 CASSATLYTQYF
15 - TRBV27 CASRRLAGGRETQYF